A selection of T cell receptor beta chains follows, all from one sample in a study of T-cell reconstitution after alpha-beta-depleted transplantation in children. TCRdb used MiXCR to reprocess the PCR reads, holding one entry per CDR3 protein. The sample has about 600,000 distinct CDR3 sequences, 8% to 11% seen once. The material was PBMCs from the stem cell graft donor, obtained from the stem cell graft. The receptors here all came from a human donor who donated a stem cell graft to a child with acute myeloid leukemia. The CDR3 runs from the conserved cysteine through the conserved F or W. A D gene is named only where the DNA matches it firmly. Rows may omit the clone size; those that give it use once, few, many or a size class.

many	TRBD2	TRBV12-3/TRBV12-4	TRBJ2-3	CASSFRRLALITDTQYF	TGTGCCAGCAGTTTCAGGCGACTAGCGCTTATCACAGATACGCAGTATTTT
few	TRBD1	TRBV4-3	TRBJ1-6	CASSQEVQGASPLHF	TGCGCCAGCAGCCAAGAGGTGCAGGGGGCTTCACCCCTCCACTTT
NA	NA	TRBV7-8	TRBJ1-5	CASGHRRSDSNQPQHF	TGTGCCAGCGGCCACCGCAGAAGCGATAGCAATCAGCCCCAGCATTTT
NA	TRBD1	TRBV4-2	TRBJ1-6	CASSQWAPGTESSYNSPLHF	TGTGCCAGCAGCCAATGGGCCCCCGGGACAGAGAGCTCCTATAATTCACCCCTCCACTTT
many	NA	TRBV20-1	TRBJ1-1	CSARRGNTEAFF	TGCAGTGCTAGGAGGGGGAACACTGAAGCTTTCTTT
few	NA	TRBV29-1	TRBJ1-4	CSVPVGGQNEKLFF	TGCAGCGTCCCGGTTGGGGGGCAGAATGAAAAACTGTTTTTT
many	TRBD2	TRBV2	TRBJ2-7	CASSGLGGRALEQYF	TGTGCCAGCAGTGGCCTGGGCGGGAGGGCCCTCGAGCAGTACTTC
many	NA	TRBV10-3	TRBJ2-7	CAIRREDEQYF	TGTGCCATCAGGAGGGAGGATGAGCAGTACTTC
NA	NA	TRBV7-8	TRBJ2-3	CASSPVQGGDTQYF	TGTGCCAGCAGCCCTGTACAGGGCGGAGATACGCAGTATTTT
NA	TRBD2	TRBV9	TRBJ2-1	CASSVATASGTGEQFF	TGTGCCAGCAGCGTAGCTACGGCTAGCGGGACCGGTGAGCAGTTCTTC
NA	TRBD1	TRBV28	TRBJ1-1	CASDTGDTEAFF	TGTGCCAGCGATACAGGGGACACTGAAGCTTTCTTT
few	TRBD1	TRBV29-1	TRBJ1-2	CSVTGTGYYGYTF	TGCAGCGTTACCGGGACAGGGTACTATGGCTACACCTTC
many	NA	TRBV7-2	TRBJ1-1	CASSLAGVGEAFF	TGTGCCAGCAGCTTAGCGGGGGTAGGTGAAGCTTTCTTT
many	TRBD2	TRBV4-2	TRBJ2-3	CASSLELAGAFAQYF	TGTGCCAGCAGCTTAGAACTAGCGGGAGCTTTTGCGCAGTATTTT
many	TRBD2	TRBV29-1	TRBJ2-5	CSVGGRSSETQYF	TGCAGCGTTGGCGGGAGAAGTAGTGAGACCCAGTACTTC
few	TRBD2	TRBV12-3/TRBV12-4	TRBJ2-1	CASSLALRGYARLAGSSYNEQFF	TGTGCCAGCAGTTTAGCGCTAAGGGGGTATGCGAGACTAGCGGGGAGCTCCTACAATGAGCAGTTCTTC
NA	NA	TRBV20-1	TRBJ2-7	CSANTGGPGEQYF	TGCAGTGCTAATACCGGGGGCCCCGGGGAGCAGTACTTC
many	NA	TRBV7-9	TRBJ1-1	CASSVQRNTEAFF	TGTGCCAGCAGCGTACAGCGGAACACTGAAGCTTTCTTT
NA	TRBD1	TRBV6-2/TRBV6-3	TRBJ1-2	CASSSDRRTYGYTF	TGTGCCAGCAGTTCGGACAGGCGAACCTATGGCTACACCTTC
many	NA	TRBV20-1	TRBJ2-7	CSARGVRTPYEQYF	TGCAGTGCTAGAGGGGTCAGGACCCCCTACGAGCAGTACTTC
few	NA	TRBV12-3/TRBV12-4	TRBJ2-1	CASSSLAANEQFF	TGTGCCAGCAGTTCGCTGGCGGCAAATGAGCAGTTCTTC
few	NA	TRBV29-1	TRBJ1-4	CSVEDGGEKLFF	TGCAGCGTTGAAGACGGGGGAGAAAAACTGTTTTTT
NA	NA	TRBV6-2/TRBV6-3	TRBJ2-2	CASSYSPRLATSGNTGELFF	TGTGCCAGCAGTTACTCCCCTCGCCTAGCCACATCGGGAAACACCGGGGAGCTGTTTTTT
NA	TRBD1	TRBV7-3	TRBJ1-1	CASSRPGGEAFF	TGTGCCAGCAGTCGGCCAGGGGGCGAAGCTTTCTTT
many	NA	TRBV29-1	TRBJ1-1	CSVEGGSWTEAFF	TGCAGCGTTGAGGGGGGCAGTTGGACTGAAGCTTTCTTT
NA	NA	TRBV12-5	TRBJ2-1	CASARGVEQFF	TGTGCTAGTGCCAGGGGGGTTGAGCAGTTCTTC
many	NA	TRBV20-1	TRBJ2-5	CSARDRVQGKGTQYF	TGCAGTGCTAGAGATCGCGTACAGGGTAAAGGGACCCAGTACTTC
few	NA	TRBV6-2/TRBV6-3	TRBJ2-3	CASTSSGRTDTQYF	TGTGCCAGCACCTCAAGCGGTCGCACAGATACGCAGTATTTT
once	NA	TRBV2	TRBJ2-5	CASGPGAKGETQYF	TGTGCCAGCGGTCCCGGGGCGAAGGGCGAGACCCAGTACTTC
NA	NA	TRBV15	TRBJ2-3	CATSRGGVTDTQYF	TGTGCCACCAGCAGAGGTGGTGTAACAGATACGCAGTATTTT
NA	TRBD2	TRBV6-5	TRBJ2-2	CASSYSGLAGDTGELFF	TGTGCCAGCAGTTATTCCGGACTAGCGGGAGATACCGGGGAGCTGTTTTTT